The 32 T cell receptor beta chains below all came from one sample that was sequenced in a study of identical twins. TCRdb re-analysed the 5' RACE reads in MiXCR, keeping a single row per CDR3 protein. The table has some 1,600,000 distinct CDR3 sequences, around 29% seen once; the top ten hold approximately 0.29%. The sample taken for sequencing was cord blood. The receptors derive from a newborn girl in good health.

This clonotype was found a few times. V and J are TRBV7-9 and TRBJ2-5; D could derive from TRBD1 or TRBD2 (5 bases each). The CDR3 has 15 amino acids. Trimming removed 1 base from V and 4 bases from J, with 13 bases in between. CDR1 is SEHNR, CDR2 FQNEAQ, per germline (reference sequence). The CDR3: CASSLERRQTETQYF. In nucleotides, the CDR3 is TGTGCCAGCAGCTTAGAGCGGCGACAGACAGAGACCCAGTACTTC. Variable domain in full (rest from reference TRBV7-9 and TRBJ2-5): DTGVSQNPRHKITKRGQNVTFRCDPISEHNRLYWYRQTLGQGPEFLTYFQNEAQLEKSRLLSDRFSAERPKGSFSTLEIQRTEQGDSAMYLCASSLERRQTETQYFGPGTRLLVL.

This chain links TRBV20-1 with TRBJ2-7, with 8 bases identical to TRBD2. Losses at the gene ends were 3 bases for V and 0 bases for J; bases not matched to a gene: 4. The CDR3 consists of 14 residues. The V gene's germline CDR1 is DFQATT and CDR2 SNEGSKA (reference sequence). The CDR3 is CSARGLDSSYEQYF. CDR3 DNA sequence: TGCAGTGCTAGGGGACTAGACAGCTCCTACGAGCAGTACTTC.

With respect to this clonotype: The junction differs from germline at one of its ends, possibly a read error. CDR3 region: CAGSLSRLHNTEAFF. CDR3 in DNA: TGTGCCGGCAGCTTGTCTCGGCTACACAACACTGAAGCTTTCTTT. The J gene is TRBJ1-1, the V gene TRBV5-5; D is ambiguous. Germline V gives CDR1 SGHKS, CDR2 YYEKEE (reference sequence). The CDR3 has 15 amino acids.

This clonotype was counted a few times. Here the CDR3 reads CASSLAREDIRYGYTF. CDR3 bases: TGTGCCAGCAGCTTAGCCAGAGAGGACATCCGCTATGGCTACACCTTC. The chain couples TRBV7-9 to TRBJ1-2, with a possible D match to TRBD1 (5 bases). CDR3 size: 16 residues. CDR1 SEHNR and CDR2 FQNEAQ come from the germline V gene (reference sequence). V was shortened by 0 bases and J by 4 bases, with 15 bases between the two germline ends.

Regarding this clonotype: A read error may be the cause here, since a much bigger clone is one base away. V and J are TRBV2 and TRBJ2-7, with D hard to call. The J call is doubtful: the DNA matches TRBJ2-5 better. Per the germline V gene, CDR1 is SNHLY and CDR2 is FYNNEI. The CDR3 is 13 residues long. CDR3 DNA sequence: TGTGCCAGCATCCTGATTAGTGCGGCGACCCAGTACTTC. Translation: CASILISAATQYF.

This chain uses TRBV10-1 with TRBJ2-3; 7 bases map to TRBD1. The J segment lost 3 bases and the V segment lost 10 bases, leaving 4 bases of the junction unmatched. The CDR3 is 12 residues long. The germline CDR1 and CDR2 sequences are WNHNN and SYGVQD (reference sequence). The chain's CDR3 is CATADRTDTQYF. The CDR3 bases are TGCGCCACCGCGGACAGGACAGATACGCAGTATTTT.

The rearrangement joins TRBV15 to TRBJ2-3; D unresolved. The CDR3 is made up of 17 amino acids. The V gene's germline CDR1 is LNHNV and CDR2 YYDKDF (reference sequence). The V end was cut by 0 bases, the J end by 2 bases, with 15 bases between. CDR3 bases: TGTGCCACCAGCAGAGATCTGGTGGCGCCTATCACAGATACGCAGTATTTT. It specifies CATSRDLVAPITDTQYF.

The rearrangement links TRBV7-2 to TRBJ1-2; D gene unclear. Trimming took 0 bases from V and 4 from J, leaving 12 bases between them. Germline CDR1 is SGHTA and CDR2 is FQGNSA. This CDR3 has 15 amino acids. The CDR3 sequence: CASSLAVDVFYGYTF. DNA for the CDR3: TGTGCCAGCAGCTTAGCGGTCGACGTCTTCTATGGCTACACCTTC.

This rearrangement joins TRBV2 to TRBJ2-1; weak D call: TRBD2 (5 bases). CDR3 length: 13 residues. Trimming took 7 bases from V and 9 from J, leaving 16 bases between them. Germline CDR1 is SNHLY and CDR2 is FYNNEI. DNA of the CDR3: TGTGCCAGCACCATATTGAGGGAAGTTGAGCAGTTCTTC. Translating it yields CASTILREVEQFF.

Of note for this clonotype: The junction shows a germline mismatch at one end, possibly a read error. This chain connects TRBV7-2 to TRBJ2-3, with D tentatively TRBD1 (5 bases). The CDR3 is made up of 14 amino acids. CDR1 is SGHTA and CDR2 is FQGNSA in the germline V gene. The CDR3 is CASSLGFRDDMQYF. The CDR3 nucleotides read TGTGCCAGCAGCTTGGGGTTCAGGGATGATATGCAGTATTTT.

The chain couples TRBV30 to TRBJ2-7; D is perhaps TRBD1 or TRBD2 (5 bases each). The CDR3 sequence is 14 residues long. Germline assignment: CDR1 GTSNPN and CDR2 SVGIG (reference sequence). The V gene lost 0 bases and the J gene lost 5 bases, with 14 bases spanning the gap. The chain's CDR3 is CAWSVGGTRNEQYF. In DNA, the CDR3 is TGTGCCTGGAGTGTTGGTGGGACCCGGAACGAGCAGTACTTC.

The chain is built from TRBV29-1 and TRBJ1-1, with 7 bases that match TRBD1. The germline CDR1 and CDR2 sequences are SQVTM and ANQGSEA. V lost 6 bases to trimming and J lost 4 bases; unmatched junction nucleotides: 5. The CDR3 is 12 amino acids. The CDR3 here is CSVRQGGTEAFF. The CDR3 DNA reads TGCAGCGTCCGACAGGGAGGCACTGAAGCTTTCTTT.

This clonotype was recorded a few times. This sequence joins TRBV3-1 and TRBJ2-5; a possible D gene is TRBD1 (6 bases). CDR1 LGHDT and CDR2 YNNKEL come from the germline V gene (reference sequence). V was cut by 0 bases and J by 3 bases, with 14 bases left in between. The CDR3 is 16 amino acids. CDR3 protein: CASSQEAWDTKETQYF. CDR3 nucleotides: TGTGCCAGCAGCCAAGAGGCCTGGGACACAAAAGAGACCCAGTACTTC.

This clonotype appeared a single time. The chain recombines TRBV4-2 with TRBJ2-5; 9 nucleotides agree with TRBD2. Germline lookup yields CDR1 LGHNA and CDR2 YNFKEQ. CDR3 size: 17 residues. J lost 11 bases, V lost 4 bases, and 20 bases had no gene match. CDR3 DNA sequence: TGTGCCAGCAGCCCCCTCCTAGCGGGGAGCTCCTACAATGAGCAGTACTTC. This encodes CASSPLLAGSSYNEQYF.

The chain links TRBV29-1 to TRBJ2-3; 7 bases map to TRBD1. The V segment lost 5 bases and the J segment 0 bases; nucleotides outside the gene matches: 11. There are 16 residues in the CDR3. Per germline, CDR1 SQVTM and CDR2 ANQGSEA. The CDR3 DNA follows: TGCAGCGTTCTCAGGACAGGCTCTTCTAGCACAGATACGCAGTATTTT. It is translated as CSVLRTGSSSTDTQYF.

The DNA of the CDR3 is TGTGCCAGCAGTCTGGACAGGGGGGAGGGGTATTTT. It encodes CASSLDRGEGYF. The chain couples TRBV12-3 or TRBV12-4 to TRBJ2-3; 10 bases align to TRBD1. With 5 bases clipped from V and 14 bases from J, the junction kept 7 bases outside the gene matches. This CDR3 is 12 amino acids long.

The chain carries TRBV6-5 and TRBJ2-1; 9 bases fit TRBD2. This CDR3 comprises 16 residues. V trimming: 0 bases; J trimming: 10 bases; junction bases outside the gene matches: 10. Looked up from germline, CDR1 is MNHEY and CDR2 is SVGAGI. CDR3 amino acids: CASSYSMGLADYEQFF. The CDR3 bases are TGTGCCAGCAGTTACTCGATGGGACTAGCTGATTACGAGCAGTTCTTC.

This clonotype was detected a few times. This rearrangement joins TRBV28 to TRBJ2-7; D possibly uses TRBD1 or TRBD2 (5 bases each). V was clipped by 6 bases and J by 2 bases, with 17 bases between them. The CDR3 runs 15 residues. Germline-derived CDR1 and CDR2 are MDHEN and SYDVKM. CDR3 DNA: TGTGCCAGCAGCATCCCGGGACCTCCTACCTACGAGCAGTACTTC. This encodes CASSIPGPPTYEQYF.

V gene TRBV30 combines with J gene TRBJ1-6; D is unclear. Germline CDR1 is GTSNPN and CDR2 is SVGIG (reference sequence). CDR3 length equals 15 residues. V was pared by 0 bases and J by 7 bases, with 13 bases between. CDR3 sequence: CAWSVAGKRNSPLHF. CDR3 DNA sequence: TGTGCCTGGAGTGTAGCCGGGAAGCGGAATTCACCCCTCCACTTT.

The gene calls are TRBV10-1 and TRBJ2-2, with D unresolved. The CDR3 has 13 amino acids. The V gene lost 0 bases and the J gene lost 6 bases, with 5 bases spanning the gap. Germline V gene sequence: CDR1 WNHNN, CDR2 SYGVQD (reference sequence). The CDR3 protein is CASSESWAGELFF. As DNA, the CDR3 is TGCGCCAGCAGTGAGTCGTGGGCCGGGGAGCTGTTTTTT.

This clonotype has just a few counts. The V and J genes are TRBV20-1 and TRBJ2-2, with 7 bases lining up with TRBD2. V shed 5 bases and J 1 base; nucleotides not matched to a gene: 4. From germline, CDR1 is DFQATT and CDR2 SNEGSKA (reference sequence). There are 14 residues in the CDR3. The DNA of the CDR3 is TGCAGTGCTCCGACTAGCCGGAACACCGGGGAGCTGTTTTTT. Translated, it gives CSAPTSRNTGELFF.

This chain uses TRBV29-1 with TRBJ1-3; possible D gene TRBD1, 5 bases. The CDR3 runs to 17 residues. CDR1 SQVTM and CDR2 ANQGSEA come from the germline V gene. The V and J ends lost 0 bases and 4 bases respectively, with 19 bases between them. CDR3 in DNA: TGCAGCGTTGAAGATCAGGCAGGGCTGGAATGGGGAAACACCATATATTTT. This sequence encodes CSVEDQAGLEWGNTIYF.

This clonotype has only a few counts. The chain links TRBV12-3 or TRBV12-4 to TRBJ2-7; tentatively, D is TRBD1 or TRBD2 (5 bases each). The CDR3 is 13 amino acids. Trimming shortened V by 7 bases and J by 2 bases, and 12 bases separated the two germline ends. The CDR3 spells CASTRDPPYEQYF. In DNA, the CDR3 is TGTGCCAGCACTCGGGACCCGCCCTACGAGCAGTACTTC.

The V and J genes are TRBV24-1 and TRBJ2-1; TRBD2 matches at 13 bases. Germline CDR1 is KGHDR and CDR2 is SFDVKD. Trimming cost V 6 bases and J 8 bases; bases outside gene matches: 18. There are 19 residues in the CDR3. CDR3 nucleotides: TGTGCCACCAGTCGCCCCCTCCCCGGGACTAGCGGGATTGGCTATGAGCAGTTCTTC. Translating gives CATSRPLPGTSGIGYEQFF.

This chain connects TRBV27 to TRBJ1-1; D remains ambiguous. The CDR3 contains 16 residues. Germline V gene lookup returns CDR1 MNHEY and CDR2 SMNVEV (reference sequence). V was pared by 6 bases and J by 3 bases, with 20 bases between. The CDR3 loop is CASRPLALDVYTEAFF. The CDR3 nucleotides read TGTGCCAGCAGACCCCTAGCACTCGACGTATACACTGAAGCTTTCTTT.

This clonotype was seen more than once but under ten times. The CDR3 reads CSAREGSTQGEKLFF. The CDR3 region has the DNA TGCAGTGCTAGAGAAGGCTCAACCCAGGGCGAAAAACTGTTTTTT. The gene calls are TRBV20-1 and TRBJ1-4; D is perhaps TRBD1 (5 bases). V lost 0 bases and J lost 8, with 16 bases in between. The CDR3 contains 15 residues. Germline CDR1 reads DFQATT; CDR2 reads SNEGSKA (reference sequence).

As regards this clonotype: A read error is likely here: a far larger clone is one base away. The chain is built from TRBV7-2 and TRBJ2-1; 7 bases align to TRBD1. CDR1 is SGHTA and CDR2 is FQGNSA in the germline V gene. This CDR3 has 14 residues. The V segment lost 3 bases and the J segment 10 bases; nucleotides outside the gene matches: 9. The CDR3 spells CASSFGTVSYEQFF. The DNA of the CDR3 is TGTGCCAGCAGCTTCGGGACAGTCTCCTACGAGCAGTTCTTC.

The rearrangement uses TRBV6-6 and TRBJ2-7; D remains unclear. The CDR3 runs to 13 residues. The V gene's germline CDR1 is MNHNY and CDR2 SVGAGI (reference sequence). Trimming took off 2 bases at V and 0 bases at J, with 5 bases between the two ends. The CDR3 region is CASSYQSSYEQYF. The CDR3 coding sequence is TGTGCCAGCAGTTACCAGAGCTCCTACGAGCAGTACTTC.

In regard to this clonotype: The junction does not match germline at one end; this may be a read error. The rearrangement links TRBV24-1 to TRBJ2-7, with D unresolved. The V gene's germline CDR1 is KGHDR and CDR2 SFDVKD. The CDR3 runs 15 residues. The CDR3 DNA follows: TGTGCCGCCAGTGACCCAAGACTTTCCCGCTACGAGCAGTACTTC. As protein: CAASDPRLSRYEQYF.

This clonotype has only a few counts. The chain couples TRBV6-6 to TRBJ2-5; tentatively, D is TRBD1 or TRBD2 (6 bases each). The CDR3 is 15 amino acids. Germline lookup yields CDR1 MNHNY and CDR2 SVGAGI (reference sequence). Trimming removed 2 bases at V and 1 base at J, with 11 bases between. The CDR3 region has the DNA TGTGCCAGCAGTTACACGGGGGCAGGCCAAGAGACCCAGTACTTC. Its protein product is CASSYTGAGQETQYF.

The sample holds a few counts of this clonotype. The J gene is TRBJ2-3, the V gene TRBV5-1, with TRBD1 identical over 8 bases. Germline CDR1 SGHRS, CDR2 YFSETQ. The CDR3 totals 12 residues. The V and J ends lost 5 bases and 12 bases, in that order; junction bases with no gene match: 8. CDR3 protein: CASSYPDREQYF. CDR3 DNA: TGCGCCAGCAGTTACCCGGACAGGGAACAGTATTTT. The full variable domain, completed using reference TRBV5-1 and TRBJ2-3, is KAGVTQTPRYLIKTRGQQVTLSCSPISGHRSVSWYQQTPGQGLQFLFEYFSETQRNKGNFPGRFSGRQFSNSRSEMNVSTLELGDSALYLCASSYPDREQYFGPGTRLTVL.

This clonotype was found a few times. The V call is TRBV5-1, the J call TRBJ1-1; D gene uncertain. V lost 1 base and J lost 3, with 16 bases in between. This CDR3 contains 16 residues. Germline V gene lookup returns CDR1 SGHRS and CDR2 YFSETQ. The CDR3 DNA is TGCGCCAGCAGCTTGAGGCAACAACGATGGGACACTGAAGCTTTCTTT. This encodes CASSLRQQRWDTEAFF.